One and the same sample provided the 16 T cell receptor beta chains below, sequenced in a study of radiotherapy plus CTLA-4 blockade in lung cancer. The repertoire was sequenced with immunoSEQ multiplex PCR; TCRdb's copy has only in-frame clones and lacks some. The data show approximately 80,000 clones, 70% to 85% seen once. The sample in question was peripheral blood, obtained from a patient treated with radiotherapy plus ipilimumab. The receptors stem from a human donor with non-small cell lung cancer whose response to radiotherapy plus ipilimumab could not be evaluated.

The CDR3 region is CASSHRDSSYEQYF. The CDR3 coding sequence is TGTGCCAGCAGCCACCGGGACAGCTCCTACGAGCAGTACTTC. The V gene is TRBV7-9, the J gene TRBJ2-7; TRBD1 matches 7 bases. V shed 5 bases, J shed 0 bases, and the junction held 4 bases outside the gene matches. There are 14 residues in the CDR3. The V gene's germline CDR1 is SEHNR and CDR2 FQNEAQ (reference sequence). The variable domain in full, completed from reference TRBV7-9 and TRBJ2-7, reads DTGVSQNPRHKITKRGQNVTFRCDPISEHNRLYWYRQTLGQGPEFLTYFQNEAQLEKSRLLSDRFSAERPKGSFSTLEIQRTEQGDSAMYLCASSHRDSSYEQYFGPGTRLTVT.

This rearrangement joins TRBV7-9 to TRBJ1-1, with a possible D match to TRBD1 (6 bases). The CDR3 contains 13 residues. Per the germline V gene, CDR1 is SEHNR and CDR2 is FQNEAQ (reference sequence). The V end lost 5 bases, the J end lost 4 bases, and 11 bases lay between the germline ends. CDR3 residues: CASSPRGGTEAFF. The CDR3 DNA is TGTGCCAGCAGCCCGAGGGGGGGCACTGAAGCTTTCTTT.

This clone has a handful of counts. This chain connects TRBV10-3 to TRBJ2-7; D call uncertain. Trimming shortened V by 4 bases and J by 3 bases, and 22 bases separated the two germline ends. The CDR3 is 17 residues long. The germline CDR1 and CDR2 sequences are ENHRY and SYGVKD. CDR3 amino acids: CAISAKPLAGWVYEQYF. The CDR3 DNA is TGTGCCATCAGTGCAAAACCCCTCGCCGGGTGGGTCTACGAGCAGTACTTC.

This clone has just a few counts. The CDR3 is CATSRDPGQGREQYF. CDR3 coding DNA: TGTGCCACCAGCAGAGATCCGGGACAGGGACGCGAGCAGTACTTC. The chain couples TRBV15 to TRBJ2-5; 9 nucleotides align to TRBD1. The DNA end is more similar to TRBJ2-7, so the J call may be wrong. CDR3 size: 15 residues. CDR1 is LNHNV and CDR2 is YYDKDF in the germline V gene (reference sequence).

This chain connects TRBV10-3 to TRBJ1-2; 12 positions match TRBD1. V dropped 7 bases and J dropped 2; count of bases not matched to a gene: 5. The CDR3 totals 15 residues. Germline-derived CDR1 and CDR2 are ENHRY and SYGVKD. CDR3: CAITRDRGQNYGYTF. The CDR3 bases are TGTGCCATCACGCGGGACAGGGGGCAGAACTATGGCTACACCTTC.

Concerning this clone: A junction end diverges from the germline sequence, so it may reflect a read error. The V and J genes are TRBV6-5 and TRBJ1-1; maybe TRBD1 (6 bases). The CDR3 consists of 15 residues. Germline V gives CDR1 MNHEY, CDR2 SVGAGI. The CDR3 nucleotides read TGTGCCAGCAATGGGCAGGGAGGGGGGAACACTGAAGCTTCCTTT. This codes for CASNGQGGGNTEASF.

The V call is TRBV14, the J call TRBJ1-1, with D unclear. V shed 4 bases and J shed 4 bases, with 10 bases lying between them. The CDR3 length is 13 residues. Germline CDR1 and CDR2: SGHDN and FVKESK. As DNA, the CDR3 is TGTGCCAGCAGCCGGGTGGACTTCACTGAAGCTTTCTTT. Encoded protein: CASSRVDFTEAFF. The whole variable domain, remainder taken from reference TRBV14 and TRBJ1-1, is EAGVTQFPSHSVIEKGQTVTLRCDPISGHDNLYWYRRVMGKEIKFLLHFVKESKQDESGMPNNRFLAERTGGTYSTLKVQPAELEDSGVYFCASSRVDFTEAFFGQGTRLTVV.

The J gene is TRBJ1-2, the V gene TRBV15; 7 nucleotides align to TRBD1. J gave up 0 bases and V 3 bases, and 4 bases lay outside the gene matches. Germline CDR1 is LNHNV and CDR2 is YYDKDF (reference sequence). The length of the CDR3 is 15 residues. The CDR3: CATSRGTVTNYGYTF. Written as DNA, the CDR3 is TGTGCCACCAGCAGGGGGACAGTAACTAACTATGGCTACACCTTC.

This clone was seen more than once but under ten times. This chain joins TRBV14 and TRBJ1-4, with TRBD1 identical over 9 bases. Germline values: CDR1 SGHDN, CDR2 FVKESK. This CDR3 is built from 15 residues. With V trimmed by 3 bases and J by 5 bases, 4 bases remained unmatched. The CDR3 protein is CASSQTGTGNEKLFF. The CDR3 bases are TGTGCCAGCAGCCAGACCGGGACAGGGAATGAAAAACTGTTTTTT.

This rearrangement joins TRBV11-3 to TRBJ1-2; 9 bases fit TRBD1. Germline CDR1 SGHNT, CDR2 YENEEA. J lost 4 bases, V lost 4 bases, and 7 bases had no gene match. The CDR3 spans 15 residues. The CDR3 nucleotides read TGTGCCAGCAGCTCACACAGGGGGCAGGGCTATGGCTACACCTTC. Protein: CASSSHRGQGYGYTF.

The CDR3 region has the DNA TGCGCCAGCAGCTTCTCACAGGGACCCATGAACACTGAAGCTTTCTTT. This translates into CASSFSQGPMNTEAFF. The chain employs TRBV5-1 and TRBJ1-1; D might be TRBD1 (6 bases). The CDR3 consists of 16 residues. Germline CDR1 is SGHRS and CDR2 is YFSETQ. V lost 2 bases, J lost 0 bases, and 14 bases lay in between.

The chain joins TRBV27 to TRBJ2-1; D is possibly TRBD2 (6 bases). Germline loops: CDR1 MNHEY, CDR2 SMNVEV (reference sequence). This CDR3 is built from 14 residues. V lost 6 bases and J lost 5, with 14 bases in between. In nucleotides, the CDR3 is TGTGCCAGCAGCTCACCTAGCGAGCACAATGAGCAGTTCTTC. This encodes CASSSPSEHNEQFF.

CDR3 loop: CASSLSGGGLYNEQFF. DNA of the CDR3: TGTGCCAGCAGCTTGTCCGGCGGGGGCCTCTACAATGAGCAGTTCTTC. V gene TRBV5-8 combines with J gene TRBJ2-1; D possibly corresponds to TRBD2 (7 bases). The V gene lost 1 base and the J gene lost 3 bases, with 14 bases spanning the gap. Germline CDR1 and CDR2: SGHTS and YDEGEE. The CDR3 spans 16 residues.

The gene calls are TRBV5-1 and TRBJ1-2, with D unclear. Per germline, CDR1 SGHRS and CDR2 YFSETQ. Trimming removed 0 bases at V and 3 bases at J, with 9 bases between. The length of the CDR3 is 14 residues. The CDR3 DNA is TGCGCCAGCAGCTTGGGAGGAGGAGACTATGGCTACACCTTC. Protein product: CASSLGGGDYGYTF.

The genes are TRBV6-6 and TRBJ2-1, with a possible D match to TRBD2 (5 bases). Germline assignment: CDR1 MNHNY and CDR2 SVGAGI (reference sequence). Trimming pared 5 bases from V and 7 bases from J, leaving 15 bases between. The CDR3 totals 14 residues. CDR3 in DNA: TGTGCCAGCAGTGCCCGGACTTGGAATAATGAGCAGTTCTTC. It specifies CASSARTWNNEQFF.

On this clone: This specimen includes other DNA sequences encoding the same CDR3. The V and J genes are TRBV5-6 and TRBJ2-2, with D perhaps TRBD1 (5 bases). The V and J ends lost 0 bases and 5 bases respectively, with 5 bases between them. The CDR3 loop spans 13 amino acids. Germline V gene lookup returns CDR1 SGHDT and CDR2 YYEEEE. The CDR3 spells CASSLAGTGELFF. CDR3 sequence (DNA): TGTGCCAGCAGCTTGGCAGGGACCGGGGAGCTGTTTTTT.